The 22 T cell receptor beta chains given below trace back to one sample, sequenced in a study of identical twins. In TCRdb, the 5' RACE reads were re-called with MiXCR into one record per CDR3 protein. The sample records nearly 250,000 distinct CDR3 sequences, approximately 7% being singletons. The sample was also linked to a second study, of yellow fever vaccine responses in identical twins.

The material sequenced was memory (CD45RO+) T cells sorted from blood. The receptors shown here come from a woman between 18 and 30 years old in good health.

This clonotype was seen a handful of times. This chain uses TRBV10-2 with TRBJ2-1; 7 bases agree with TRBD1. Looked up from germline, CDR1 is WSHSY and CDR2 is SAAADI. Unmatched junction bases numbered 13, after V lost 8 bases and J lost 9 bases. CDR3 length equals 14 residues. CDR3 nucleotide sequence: TGCGCCAGCTCGGGACAGAACTCTGTAAGTGAGCAGTTCTTC. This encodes CASSGQNSVSEQFF.

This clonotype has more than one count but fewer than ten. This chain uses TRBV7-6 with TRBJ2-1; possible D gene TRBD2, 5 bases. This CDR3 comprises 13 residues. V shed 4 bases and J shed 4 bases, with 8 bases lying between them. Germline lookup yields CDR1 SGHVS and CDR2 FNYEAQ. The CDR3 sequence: CASSSTGYNEQFF. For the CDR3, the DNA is TGTGCCAGCAGCTCAACGGGATACAATGAGCAGTTCTTC. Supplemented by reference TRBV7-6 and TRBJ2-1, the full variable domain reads GAGVSQSPRYKVTKRGQDVALRCDPISGHVSLYWYRQALGQGPEFLTYFNYEAQQDKSGLPNDRFSAERPEGSISTLTIQRTEQRDSAMYRCASSSTGYNEQFFGPGTRLTVL.

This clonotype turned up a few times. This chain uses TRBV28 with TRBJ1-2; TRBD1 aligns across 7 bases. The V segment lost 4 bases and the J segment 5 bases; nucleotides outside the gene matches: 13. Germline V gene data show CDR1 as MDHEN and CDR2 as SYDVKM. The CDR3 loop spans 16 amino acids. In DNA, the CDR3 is TGTGCCAGCAGTTCACCCCTGCCAGGGGGTAGATATGGCTACACCTTC. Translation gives CASSSPLPGGRYGYTF.

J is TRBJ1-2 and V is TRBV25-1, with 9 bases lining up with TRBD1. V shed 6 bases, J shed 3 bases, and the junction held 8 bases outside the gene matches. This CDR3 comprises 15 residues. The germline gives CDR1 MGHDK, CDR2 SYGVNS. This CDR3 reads CASRPGTGIYYGYTF. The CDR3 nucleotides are TGTGCCAGCAGACCAGGGACAGGGATCTACTATGGCTACACCTTC.

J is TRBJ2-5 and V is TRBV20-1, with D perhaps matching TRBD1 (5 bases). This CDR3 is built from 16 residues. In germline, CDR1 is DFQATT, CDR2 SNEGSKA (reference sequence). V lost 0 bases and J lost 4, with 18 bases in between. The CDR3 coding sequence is TGCAGTGCTAGAGATGAGGCAGGGCTGGGTCTAGAGACCCAGTACTTC. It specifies CSARDEAGLGLETQYF.

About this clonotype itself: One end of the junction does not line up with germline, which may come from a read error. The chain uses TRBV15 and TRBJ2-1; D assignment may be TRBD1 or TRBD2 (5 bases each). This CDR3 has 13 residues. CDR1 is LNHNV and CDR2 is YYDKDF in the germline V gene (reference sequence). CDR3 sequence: CATSGEGFGEQFF. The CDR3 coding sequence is TGTGCCACCAGCGGAGAGGGGTTTGGGGAGCAGTTCTTC.

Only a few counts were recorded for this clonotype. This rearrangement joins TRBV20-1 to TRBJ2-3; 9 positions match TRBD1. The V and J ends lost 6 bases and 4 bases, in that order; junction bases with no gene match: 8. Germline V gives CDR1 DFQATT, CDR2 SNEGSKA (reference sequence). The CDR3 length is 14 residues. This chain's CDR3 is CSAQGQGVPDTQYF. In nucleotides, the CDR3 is TGCAGTGCCCAGGGACAGGGAGTCCCAGATACGCAGTATTTT.

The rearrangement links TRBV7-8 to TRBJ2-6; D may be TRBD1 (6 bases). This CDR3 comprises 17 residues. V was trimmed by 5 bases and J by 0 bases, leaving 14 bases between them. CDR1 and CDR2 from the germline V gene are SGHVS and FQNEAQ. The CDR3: CASSRNTGFSGANVLTF. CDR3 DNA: TGTGCCAGCAGCCGGAATACAGGGTTCTCTGGGGCCAACGTCCTGACTTTC.

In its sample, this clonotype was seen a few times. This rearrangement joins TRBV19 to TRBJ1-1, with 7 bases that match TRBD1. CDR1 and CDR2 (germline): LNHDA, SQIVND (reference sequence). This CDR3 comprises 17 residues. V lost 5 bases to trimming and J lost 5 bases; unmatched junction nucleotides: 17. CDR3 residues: CASSPHRGRPPTTEAFF. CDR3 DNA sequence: TGTGCCAGTAGTCCCCACAGGGGTCGCCCGCCCACAACTGAAGCTTTCTTT.

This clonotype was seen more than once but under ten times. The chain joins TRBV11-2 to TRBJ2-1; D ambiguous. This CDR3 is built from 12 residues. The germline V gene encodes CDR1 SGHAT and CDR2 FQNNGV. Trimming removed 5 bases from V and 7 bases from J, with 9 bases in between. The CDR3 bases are TGTGCCAGCAGCGAAGAGGCAAATGAGCAGTTCTTC. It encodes CASSEEANEQFF.

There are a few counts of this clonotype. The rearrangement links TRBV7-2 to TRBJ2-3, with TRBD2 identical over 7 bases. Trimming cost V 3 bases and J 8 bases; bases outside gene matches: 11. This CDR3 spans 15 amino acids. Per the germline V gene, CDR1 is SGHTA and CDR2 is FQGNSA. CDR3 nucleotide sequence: TGTGCCAGCAGCTTGGGGCTAGCGGTAGGAGGTACGCAGTATTTT. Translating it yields CASSLGLAVGGTQYF.

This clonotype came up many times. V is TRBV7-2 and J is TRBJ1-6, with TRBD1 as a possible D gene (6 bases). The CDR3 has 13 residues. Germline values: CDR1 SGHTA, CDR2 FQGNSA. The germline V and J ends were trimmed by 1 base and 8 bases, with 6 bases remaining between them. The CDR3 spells CASSLDRDSPLHF. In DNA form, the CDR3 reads TGTGCCAGCAGCTTAGACAGGGATTCACCCCTCCACTTT.

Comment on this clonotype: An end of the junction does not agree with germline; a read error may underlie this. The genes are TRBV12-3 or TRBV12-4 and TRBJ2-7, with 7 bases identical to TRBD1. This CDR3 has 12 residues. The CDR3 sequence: CASTLGGAEQDF. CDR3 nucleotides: TGTGCCAGCACTTTAGGGGGCGCCGAGCAGGACTTC.

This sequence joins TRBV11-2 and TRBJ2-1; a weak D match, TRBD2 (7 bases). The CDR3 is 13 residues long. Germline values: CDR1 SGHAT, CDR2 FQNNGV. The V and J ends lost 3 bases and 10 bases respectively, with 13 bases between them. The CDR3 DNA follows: TGTGCCAGCAGCTTGGGGGGGCCAAGGGAGCAGTTCTTC. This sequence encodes CASSLGGPREQFF. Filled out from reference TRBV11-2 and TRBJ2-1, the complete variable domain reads EAGVAQSPRYKIIEKRQSVAFWCNPISGHATLYWYQQILGQGPKLLIQFQNNGVVDDSQLPKDRFSAERLKGVDSTLKIQPAKLEDSAVYLCASSLGGPREQFFGPGTRLTVL.

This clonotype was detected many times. CDR3 protein: CASSLSGAGPRGTQYF. In DNA, the CDR3 is TGTGCCAGCAGTTTGTCCGGCGCGGGGCCCAGGGGTACGCAGTATTTT. The rearrangement joins TRBV12-3 or TRBV12-4 to TRBJ2-3; either TRBD1 or TRBD2 may supply D (6 bases each). The CDR3 consists of 16 residues. V lost 3 bases, J lost 8 bases, and 21 bases lay in between.

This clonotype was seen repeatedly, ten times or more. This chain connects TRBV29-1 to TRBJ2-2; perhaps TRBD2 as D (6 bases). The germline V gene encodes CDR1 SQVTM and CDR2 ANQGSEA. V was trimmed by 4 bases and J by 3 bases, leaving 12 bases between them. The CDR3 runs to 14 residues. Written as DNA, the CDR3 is TGCAGCGTTGTTTCGCGGGAATACACCGGGGAGCTGTTTTTT. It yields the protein CSVVSREYTGELFF.

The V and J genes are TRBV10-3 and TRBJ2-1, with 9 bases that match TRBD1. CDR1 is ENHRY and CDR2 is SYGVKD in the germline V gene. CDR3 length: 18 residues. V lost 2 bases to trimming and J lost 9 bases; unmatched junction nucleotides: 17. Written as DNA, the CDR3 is TGTGCCATCAGTGAGCCGGGACAGGGCCGGGTGGGTTTGGGTGAGCAGTTCTTC. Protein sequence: CAISEPGQGRVGLGEQFF.

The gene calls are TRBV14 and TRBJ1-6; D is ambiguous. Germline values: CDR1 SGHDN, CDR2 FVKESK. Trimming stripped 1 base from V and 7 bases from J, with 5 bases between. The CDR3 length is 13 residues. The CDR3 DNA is TGTGCCAGCAGCCAAGTAGAGAATTCACCCCTCCACTTT. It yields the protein CASSQVENSPLHF.

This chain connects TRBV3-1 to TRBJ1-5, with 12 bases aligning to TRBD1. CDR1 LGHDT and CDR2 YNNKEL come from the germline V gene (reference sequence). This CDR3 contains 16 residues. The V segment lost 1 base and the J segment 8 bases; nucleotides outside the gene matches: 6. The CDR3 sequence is CASSQVGTGGREPQHF. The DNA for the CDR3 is TGTGCCAGCAGCCAAGTAGGGACAGGGGGCCGGGAGCCCCAGCATTTT.

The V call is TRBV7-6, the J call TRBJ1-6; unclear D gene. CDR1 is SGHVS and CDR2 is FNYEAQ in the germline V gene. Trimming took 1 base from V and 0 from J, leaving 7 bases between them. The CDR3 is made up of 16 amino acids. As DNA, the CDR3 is TGTGCCAGCAGCTTAGAAACGAGCTCCTATAATTCACCCCTCCACTTT. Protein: CASSLETSSYNSPLHF.

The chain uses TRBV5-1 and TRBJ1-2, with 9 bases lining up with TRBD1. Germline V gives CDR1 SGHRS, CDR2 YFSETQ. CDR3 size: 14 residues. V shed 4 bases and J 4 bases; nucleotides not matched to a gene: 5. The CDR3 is CASSGGTGTYGYTF. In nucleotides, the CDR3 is TGCGCCAGCAGCGGGGGGACAGGGACCTATGGCTACACCTTC.

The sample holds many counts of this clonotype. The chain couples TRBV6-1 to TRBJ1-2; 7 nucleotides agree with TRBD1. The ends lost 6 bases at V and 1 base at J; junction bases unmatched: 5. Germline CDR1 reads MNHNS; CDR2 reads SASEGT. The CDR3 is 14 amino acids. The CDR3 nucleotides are TGTGCCAGCAGCAGGGACAGCTTTAACTATGGCTACACCTTC. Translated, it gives CASSRDSFNYGYTF.